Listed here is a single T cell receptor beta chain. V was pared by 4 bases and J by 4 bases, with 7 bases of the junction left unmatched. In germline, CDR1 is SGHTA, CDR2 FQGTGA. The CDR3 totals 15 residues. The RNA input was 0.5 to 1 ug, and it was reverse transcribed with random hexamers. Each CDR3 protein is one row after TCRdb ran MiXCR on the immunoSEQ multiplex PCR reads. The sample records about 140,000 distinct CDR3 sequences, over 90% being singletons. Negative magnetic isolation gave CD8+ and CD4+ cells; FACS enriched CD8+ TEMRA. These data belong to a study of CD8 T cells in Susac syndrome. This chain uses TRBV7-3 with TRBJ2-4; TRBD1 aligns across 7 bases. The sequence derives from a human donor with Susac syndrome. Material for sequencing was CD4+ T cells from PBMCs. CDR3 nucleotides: TGTGCCAGCAGCTCCTTCCCGGGACAGAAAAACATTCAGTACTTC. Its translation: CASSSFPGQKNIQYF.